A single sample is the source of the 27 T cell receptor beta chains below, sequenced in a study of shared clonotypes between healthy human individuals (dated by TCRdb to about 2020). Library preparation was by the immunoSEQ multiplex PCR assay. Entries here come from immuneACCESS through TCRdb and include only in-frame sequences with V and J called. Some clones fail to appear in such tables; in the studies checked, an unresolved V gene covers under half of the shortfall, and the cause of the remainder is unknown. The sample contains 600,000 to 750,000 clones, about two thirds of them found a single time. The ten largest make up under 2% of the sample. Sequenced material: memory CD4+ T cells sorted from blood. Interpreted using the paper, the cell subset or site label stands for: CD45RA-negative fraction. The receptors shown here come from a woman aged 25-40 years in good health.

This chain connects TRBV5-4 to TRBJ2-2; no firm D call. Germline lookup yields CDR1 SGHNT and CDR2 YYREEE (reference sequence). Between the trimmed V and J ends, which lost 2 bases and 8 bases, there was a span of 13 bases. This CDR3 is 14 amino acids long. The CDR3, as DNA: TGTGCCAGCAGCTTTTCGTCCGGCGAAGGGGAGCTGTTTTTT. Amino acids: CASSFSSGEGELFF.

The genes are TRBV13 and TRBJ1-1; 7 positions agree with TRBD1. This CDR3 is 13 amino acids long. The trim removed 5 bases at V and 11 bases at J, leaving 11 bases unmatched. Germline CDR1 and CDR2: PRHDT and FYEKMQ (reference sequence). CDR3 sequence: CASSRDRDPRAFF. For the CDR3, the DNA is TGTGCCAGCAGCCGAGACAGGGACCCCAGGGCTTTCTTT. Full variable domain (missing parts from reference TRBV13 and TRBJ1-1): AAGVIQSPRHLIKEKRETATLKCYPIPRHDTVYWYQQGPGQDPQFLISFYEKMQSDKGSIPDRFSAQQFSDYHSELNMSSLELGDSALYFCASSRDRDPRAFFGQGTRLTVV.

The rearrangement links TRBV7-2 to TRBJ2-1, with TRBD1 matching over 8 bases. Germline V CDR1 and CDR2: SGHTA, FQGNSA. The CDR3 sequence is 13 residues long. The V segment lost 3 bases and the J segment 7 bases; nucleotides outside the gene matches: 2. DNA of the CDR3: TGTGCCAGCAGCTTTTACAGGGGGAATGAGCAGTTCTTC. Protein product: CASSFYRGNEQFF.

This chain uses TRBV4-1 with TRBJ1-2; no clear D. Germline lookup yields CDR1 MGHRA and CDR2 YSYEKL. V was pared by 0 bases and J by 4 bases, with 12 bases between. The CDR3 runs 15 residues. The CDR3 DNA reads as TGCGCCAGCAGCCAAGATATGAAAGGCAGCTATGGCTACACCTTC. It specifies CASSQDMKGSYGYTF.

This clone was detected many times. The chain recombines TRBV10-3 with TRBJ1-1; D gene unclear. The CDR3 totals 14 residues. CDR1 ENHRY and CDR2 SYGVKD come from the germline V gene. Trimming stripped 0 bases from V and 2 bases from J, with 7 bases between. The CDR3, as DNA: TGTGCCATCAGTGAGTCCAGTTTTAACACTGAAGCTTTCTTT. Translation: CAISESSFNTEAFF.

This sequence joins TRBV27 and TRBJ2-1; TRBD1 matches 7 bases. The CDR3 is 14 residues long. V shed 5 bases, J shed 6 bases, and the junction held 7 bases outside the gene matches. Germline V CDR1 and CDR2: MNHEY, SMNVEV (reference sequence). The CDR3 nucleotides read TGTGCCAGCAGTATCCGGGACAGACGCAATGAGCAGTTCTTC. As protein: CASSIRDRRNEQFF.

The chain carries TRBV12-5 and TRBJ1-1; TRBD1 might be the D (6 bases). The germline V gene has CDR1 LGHNT and CDR2 FRNRAP. V was pared by 8 bases and J by 5 bases, with 18 bases between. This CDR3 is 14 amino acids long. The CDR3 bases are TGTGCTAGTAATCGTTGGGGGGCAAAAACTGAAGCTTTCTTT. Its protein product is CASNRWGAKTEAFF. The variable domain in full, with the rest retrieved from reference TRBV12-5 and TRBJ1-1, is DARVTQTPRHKVTEMGQEVTMRCQPILGHNTVFWYRQTMMQGLELLAYFRNRAPLDDSGMPKDRFSAEMPDATLATLKIQPSEPRDSAVYFCASNRWGAKTEAFFGQGTRLTVV.

The V and J genes are TRBV6-5 and TRBJ1-2; no reliable D call. Between the trimmed V and J ends, which lost 9 bases and 2 bases, there was a span of 19 bases. Germline V gene lookup returns CDR1 MNHEY and CDR2 SVGAGI. CDR3 length: 15 residues. CDR3 in DNA: TGTGCCAGGACTGCTTATGTACCCTTAAACTATGGCTACACCTTC. Its translation is CARTAYVPLNYGYTF.

This clone was counted ten times or more. This chain connects TRBV6-1 to TRBJ2-3; 10 nucleotides line up with TRBD1. Germline V gene sequence: CDR1 MNHNS, CDR2 SASEGT. Losses at the gene ends were 4 bases for V and 4 bases for J; bases not matched to a gene: 2. The CDR3 sequence is 14 residues long. CDR3 loop: CASSGQGAPDTQYF. DNA for the CDR3: TGTGCCAGCAGTGGACAGGGGGCGCCAGATACGCAGTATTTT.

This clone has just a few counts. This chain uses TRBV25-1 with TRBJ1-1, with D uncertain. The V gene's germline CDR1 is MGHDK and CDR2 SYGVNS. V was cut by 0 bases and J by 1 base, with 12 bases left in between. The CDR3 covers 16 residues. This CDR3 reads CASSEYQEEKNTEAFF. The CDR3 DNA reads TGTGCCAGCAGTGAATACCAGGAAGAGAAGAACACTGAAGCTTTCTTT.

This clone has a single count. The rearrangement links TRBV6-5 to TRBJ2-7, with D possibly being TRBD2 (7 bases). V was pared by 10 bases and J by 3 bases, with 16 bases between. The CDR3 runs to 13 residues. Germline V gives CDR1 MNHEY, CDR2 SVGAGI. The CDR3 spells CATRRGGYYEQYF. Here the CDR3 DNA reads TGTGCCACCAGAAGGGGGGGTTACTACGAGCAGTACTTC.

The rearrangement uses TRBV7-3 and TRBJ1-5; no firm D call. Germline V gene sequence: CDR1 SGHTA, CDR2 FQGTGA. The CDR3 has 16 amino acids. Trimming stripped 6 bases from V and 2 bases from J, with 17 bases between. DNA for the CDR3: TGTGCCAGCAGTCACGTCGAAGCTCGTGGCAATCAGCCCCAGCATTTT. It codes for CASSHVEARGNQPQHF.

The chain joins TRBV20-1 to TRBJ1-2; 7 bases are shared with TRBD1. Germline CDR1 is DFQATT and CDR2 is SNEGSKA (reference sequence). The CDR3 covers 11 residues. CDR3 amino acids: CSPGTDYGYTF. In DNA, the CDR3 is TGCAGCCCCGGGACAGACTATGGCTACACCTTC.

This clone came up a few times. The V gene is TRBV6-1, the J gene TRBJ1-2; no reliable D call. The CDR3 extends over 15 amino acids. Germline lookup yields CDR1 MNHNS and CDR2 SASEGT. Trimming removed 3 bases at V and 8 bases at J, with 19 bases between. CDR3 in DNA: TGTGCCAGCAGTGACACCGGGAGTTTGGGTCGGGGCTACACCTTC. Residues: CASSDTGSLGRGYTF.

With respect to this clone: This specimen includes other DNA sequences encoding the same CDR3. The genes are TRBV5-1 and TRBJ1-5; D is uncertain. V lost 1 base, J lost 0 bases, and 8 bases lay in between. This CDR3 has 15 residues. CDR1 and CDR2 from the germline V gene are SGHRS and YFSETQ. The CDR3 DNA sequence: TGCGCCAGCAGCTTGAACGGGAATAGCAATCAGCCCCAGCATTTT. Its translation: CASSLNGNSNQPQHF.

The rearrangement links TRBV6-5 to TRBJ2-1, with a tentative D call TRBD2 (6 bases). The CDR3 is made up of 16 amino acids. Between the trimmed V and J ends, which lost 4 bases and 3 bases, there was a span of 16 bases. Germline lookup yields CDR1 MNHEY and CDR2 SVGAGI. The CDR3, as DNA: TGTGCCAGCAGTTTTGACTATCCGGGGGTCTACAATGAGCAGTTCTTC. Its protein is CASSFDYPGVYNEQFF.

The rearrangement uses TRBV28 and TRBJ1-4, with D perhaps TRBD1 (6 bases). Trimming stripped 3 bases from V and 0 bases from J, with 23 bases between. This CDR3 contains 20 residues. The V gene's germline CDR1 is MDHEN and CDR2 SYDVKM. The CDR3 DNA sequence: TGTGCCAGCAGTTTTATTATTGGGGACATCCGACTCTCAACTAATGAAAAACTGTTTTTT. This sequence encodes CASSFIIGDIRLSTNEKLFF.

The chain employs TRBV28 and TRBJ2-1, with 8 bases matching TRBD1. Germline V gene data show CDR1 as MDHEN and CDR2 as SYDVKM. V was clipped by 3 bases and J by 6 bases; unmatched bases: 4. The CDR3 has 14 residues. The CDR3 coding sequence is TGTGCCAGCAGTTTTGGGGGACAGGTCAATGAGCAGTTCTTC. This translates into CASSFGGQVNEQFF.

The rearrangement uses TRBV6-6 and TRBJ2-7; TRBD2 might be the D (5 bases). The V gene's germline CDR1 is MNHNY and CDR2 SVGAGI (reference sequence). V was trimmed by 6 bases and J by 4 bases, leaving 16 bases between them. There are 14 residues in the CDR3. Here the CDR3 DNA reads TGTGCCAGCAGCGAGGGCCTAAGAAGATACGAGCAGTACTTC. Its translation: CASSEGLRRYEQYF.

This clone was picked up a small number of times. The chain recombines TRBV19 with TRBJ2-1; D call uncertain. CDR3 length: 16 amino acids. V lost 1 base, J lost 4 bases, and 14 bases lay in between. The germline V gene encodes CDR1 LNHDA and CDR2 SQIVND (reference sequence). Here the CDR3 reads CASSIGSHSLYNEQFF. The CDR3 region has the DNA TGTGCCAGTAGTATAGGTTCACACTCACTATACAATGAGCAGTTCTTC.

About this clone itself: Other nucleotide sequences from this sample produce the same CDR3. The chain combines TRBV5-1 with TRBJ1-4; the match to TRBD1 covers 9 bases. CDR3 length: 14 residues. With V trimmed by 4 bases and J by 8 bases, 6 bases remained unmatched. Germline lookup yields CDR1 SGHRS and CDR2 YFSETQ. CDR3 coding DNA: TGCGCCAGCAGCCTCGACAGGGGGGGCGAAAAACTGTTTTTT. Translating it yields CASSLDRGGEKLFF.

The V gene is TRBV28, the J gene TRBJ1-3; maybe TRBD1 (6 bases). The CDR3 loop spans 14 amino acids. Germline V lookup: CDR1 MDHEN, CDR2 SYDVKM. V was cut by 4 bases and J by 4 bases, with 11 bases left in between. The CDR3 bases are TGTGCCAGCAGTTCTACAGGGTCCGGAAACACCATATATTTT. Encoded protein: CASSSTGSGNTIYF. Variable domain in full (rest from reference TRBV28 and TRBJ1-3): DVKVTQSSRYLVKRTGEKVFLECVQDMDHENMFWYRQDPGLGLRLIYFSYDVKMKEKGDIPEGYSVSREKKERFSLILESASTNQTSMYLCASSSTGSGNTIYFGEGSWLTVV.

This clone was seen a few times. The chain employs TRBV7-7 and TRBJ1-1; 7 nucleotides line up with TRBD1. The length of the CDR3 is 13 residues. Germline CDR1 and CDR2: SSHAT and FNYEAQ (reference sequence). V trimming: 5 bases; J trimming: 5 bases; junction bases outside the gene matches: 5. The CDR3 loop reads CASSPRQGTEAFF. CDR3 coding DNA: TGTGCCAGCAGCCCCCGACAGGGAACTGAAGCTTTCTTT.

This sequence joins TRBV6-5 and TRBJ2-2; 7 positions match TRBD1. V was clipped by 5 bases and J by 4 bases; unmatched bases: 7. The CDR3 is 15 amino acids. In germline, CDR1 is MNHEY, CDR2 SVGAGI. The CDR3 sequence is CASSRRTGPTGELFF. The CDR3 DNA reads as TGTGCCAGCAGTCGTCGGACAGGCCCCACCGGGGAGCTGTTTTTT.

This chain links TRBV6-6 with TRBJ2-1, with TRBD1 matching over 7 bases. This CDR3 is 14 amino acids long. Unmatched junction bases numbered 4, after V lost 2 bases and J lost 6 bases. The germline V gene encodes CDR1 MNHNY and CDR2 SVGAGI (reference sequence). The CDR3 DNA follows: TGTGCCAGCAGTTACGAGGGGGCGGGCAATGAGCAGTTCTTC. It specifies CASSYEGAGNEQFF.

J is TRBJ2-2 and V is TRBV19; D may be TRBD1 (5 bases). The CDR3 loop spans 16 amino acids. V was shortened by 2 bases and J by 5 bases, with 15 bases between the two germline ends. The germline V gene encodes CDR1 LNHDA and CDR2 SQIVND (reference sequence). The CDR3 sequence is CASSIRQGLRTGELFF. The CDR3 DNA sequence: TGTGCCAGTAGTATACGTCAGGGATTGAGGACCGGGGAGCTGTTTTTT.

The chain joins TRBV5-4 to TRBJ2-2, with D perhaps TRBD1 (5 bases). Deletions cut 2 bases from V and 3 bases from J, with 14 bases between. Germline values: CDR1 SGHNT, CDR2 YYREEE (reference sequence). The CDR3 has 16 amino acids. As DNA, the CDR3 is TGTGCCAGCAGCTTAAGAAGGACAACCCACACCGGGGAGCTGTTTTTT. Protein: CASSLRRTTHTGELFF.